These 26 T cell receptor beta chains were all obtained from the same sample, sequenced in a study of patients and donors after allogeneic stem cell transplantation. TCRdb reprocessed the RT-PCR reads via MiXCR and lists one record per CDR3 protein. Of about a million distinct CDR3 sequences in the sample, roughly 18% are singletons; the top ten hold roughly 6%. Sequencing was performed on blood, either unsorted or a sorted T cell fraction (not recorded which). The source is a human donor who was either an allogeneic HSCT recipient or a stem cell or donor lymphocyte infusion donor (not recorded which). It is not recorded whose cells these are; they may come from a transplant donor.

This clonotype was counted at least ten times. The chain employs TRBV5-1 and TRBJ1-6, with 8 bases matching TRBD1. The germline V gene encodes CDR1 SGHRS and CDR2 YFSETQ. CDR3 length: 14 residues. With 0 bases clipped from V and 10 bases from J, the junction kept 3 bases outside the gene matches. The CDR3 DNA reads as TGCGCCAGCAGCTTGGTACAGGGGGGCTCACCCCTCCACTTT. It codes for CASSLVQGGSPLHF.

The chain has TRBV20-1 and TRBJ2-7; 8 bases align to TRBD2. The germline V gene has CDR1 DFQATT and CDR2 SNEGSKA (reference sequence). Trimming removed 6 bases from V and 6 bases from J; junction bases left unmatched: 7. This CDR3 spans 12 amino acids. The CDR3 region has the DNA TGCAGTGCGGCGGGACTAGAAGGCGAGCAGTACTTC. Residues: CSAAGLEGEQYF.

This clonotype was observed once. The genes are TRBV20-1 and TRBJ2-3, with unresolved D. This CDR3 spans 15 amino acids. The V gene's germline CDR1 is DFQATT and CDR2 SNEGSKA (reference sequence). V was trimmed by 1 base and J by 4 bases, leaving 15 bases between them. The CDR3 DNA follows: TGCAGTGCTAGAGGTTGGCTTATTCATGCAGATACGCAGTATTTT. Residues: CSARGWLIHADTQYF.

The rearrangement uses TRBV29-1 and TRBJ2-3; 9 bases align to TRBD1. Germline assignment: CDR1 SQVTM and CDR2 ANQGSEA. The CDR3 spans 14 residues. V lost 5 bases, J lost 2 bases, and 5 bases stayed unmatched. Here the CDR3 DNA reads TGCAGCGTTTCACAGGGGGCGGACACAGATACGCAGTATTTT. This codes for CSVSQGADTDTQYF.

This chain links TRBV20-1 with TRBJ2-1, with 7 nucleotides matching TRBD1. V lost 3 bases and J lost 2; bases outside the gene matches: 13. Germline V gives CDR1 DFQATT, CDR2 SNEGSKA (reference sequence). The CDR3 totals 17 residues. CDR3 sequence reads: CSARTIFRDRPYNEQFF. DNA for the CDR3: TGCAGTGCTAGGACTATCTTCCGGGACAGACCCTACAATGAGCAGTTCTTC.

CDR3 in DNA: TGTGCCAGTAGTTTTCCCCCCGGGACCCTAGCCCAGCCCCAGCATTTT. It encodes CASSFPPGTLAQPQHF. The V call is TRBV19, the J call TRBJ1-5; perhaps TRBD1 as D (5 bases). This CDR3 region has 16 residues. Trimming cost V 5 bases and J 7 bases, with 21 bases left between them. Germline V gene lookup returns CDR1 LNHDA and CDR2 SQIVND (reference sequence).

The chain joins TRBV6-5 to TRBJ1-1, with D unresolved. V gave up 2 bases and J gave up 3 bases, with 13 bases separating them. CDR1 MNHEY and CDR2 SVGAGI come from the germline V gene. The CDR3 has 15 residues. CDR3 protein: CASSYGLGMDTEAFF. The CDR3 DNA reads TGTGCCAGCAGTTACGGTCTAGGTATGGACACTGAAGCTTTCTTT.

This clonotype was seen a handful of times. The chain joins TRBV5-5 to TRBJ2-3; tentatively, D is TRBD1 (5 bases). Germline lookup yields CDR1 SGHKS and CDR2 YYEKEE (reference sequence). The CDR3 runs 10 residues. V was cut by 2 bases and J by 10 bases, with 5 bases left in between. The DNA of the CDR3 is TGTGCCAGCAGCTTAGGGGCGCAGTATTTT. It yields the protein CASSLGAQYF.

This clonotype was detected only a few times. The V gene is TRBV4-1, the J gene TRBJ1-2; D unclear. The CDR3 runs to 11 residues. Trimming removed 1 base from V and 10 bases from J, with 7 bases in between. CDR1 is MGHRA, CDR2 YSYEKL, per germline. CDR3 amino acids: CASSQGGVYTF. The CDR3 nucleotides read TGCGCCAGCAGCCAAGGAGGTGTCTACACCTTC.

This clonotype was observed at least ten times. This rearrangement joins TRBV9 to TRBJ2-3; unclear D gene. The CDR3 is 12 amino acids. The V end was cut by 0 bases, the J end by 4 bases, with 3 bases between. The germline V gene encodes CDR1 SGDLS and CDR2 YYNGEE. This CDR3 reads CASSVVPDTQYF. CDR3 DNA: TGTGCCAGCAGCGTAGTCCCAGATACGCAGTATTTT.

The chain joins TRBV4-3 to TRBJ2-3; tentative D call: TRBD2 (5 bases). Germline values: CDR1 LGHNA, CDR2 YSLEER. The germline V and J ends were trimmed by 0 bases and 4 bases, with 17 bases remaining between them. This CDR3 has 17 amino acids. Here the CDR3 reads CASSQERAAGSADTQYF. In DNA, the CDR3 is TGCGCCAGCAGCCAAGAGAGGGCCGCCGGGTCCGCAGATACGCAGTATTTT.

This chain joins TRBV10-3 and TRBJ1-5, with 12 bases matching TRBD1. CDR3 length: 16 amino acids. The ends lost 10 bases at V and 1 base at J; junction bases unmatched: 8. Germline CDR1 reads ENHRY; CDR2 reads SYGVKD. The CDR3 loop reads CATGTGGAGSNQPQHF. The CDR3 nucleotides read TGTGCCACTGGGACAGGGGGCGCCGGCAGCAATCAGCCCCAGCATTTT.

V usage is TRBV4-2 and J usage is TRBJ1-3; 8 bases match TRBD1. The CDR3 is 14 residues long. V was clipped by 3 bases and J by 2 bases; unmatched bases: 0. Germline CDR1 reads LGHNA; CDR2 reads YNFKEQ. The CDR3 is CASSQTGAGNTIYF. In DNA form, the CDR3 reads TGTGCCAGCAGCCAGACAGGGGCTGGAAACACCATATATTTT.

The chain couples TRBV5-4 to TRBJ1-2; D unresolved. Germline CDR1 is SGHNT and CDR2 is YYREEE (reference sequence). The CDR3 covers 15 residues. Trimming took off 2 bases at V and 4 bases at J, with 15 bases between the two ends. The CDR3, as DNA: TGTGCCAGCAGCTTTGGGCAGACCCTAGCCTATGGCTACACCTTC. Its translation: CASSFGQTLAYGYTF.

The chain couples TRBV20-1 to TRBJ2-3, with D maybe TRBD2 (7 bases). Per germline, CDR1 DFQATT and CDR2 SNEGSKA (reference sequence). The CDR3 contains 16 residues. The V end lost 3 bases, the J end lost 1 base, and 17 bases lay between the germline ends. CDR3 sequence: CSASKLGGVRTDTQYF. The CDR3 nucleotides read TGCAGTGCTAGTAAACTAGGGGGGGTCCGCACAGATACGCAGTATTTT.

This clonotype was observed at least ten times. V usage is TRBV5-1 and J usage is TRBJ2-7; 12 bases are a match to TRBD2. Per the germline V gene, CDR1 is SGHRS and CDR2 is YFSETQ. V gave up 4 bases and J gave up 7 bases; unmatched junction bases: 9. This CDR3 spans 15 amino acids. CDR3 DNA: TGCGCCAGCAGCCTACGACTAGCGGGAGTTGGAGAGCAGTACTTC. Its protein product is CASSLRLAGVGEQYF.

The gene calls are TRBV9 and TRBJ1-1; D is perhaps TRBD1 (6 bases). Trimming stripped 0 bases from V and 0 bases from J, with 12 bases between. Germline lookup yields CDR1 SGDLS and CDR2 YYNGEE. The CDR3 sequence is 16 residues long. Here the CDR3 reads CASSVESRTVNTEAFF. CDR3 DNA sequence: TGTGCCAGCAGCGTAGAATCTAGGACAGTGAACACTGAAGCTTTCTTT.

V usage is TRBV4-1 and J usage is TRBJ1-5; 7 nucleotides agree with TRBD1. The ends lost 0 bases at V and 0 bases at J; junction bases unmatched: 11. The CDR3 spans 19 residues. Germline lookup yields CDR1 MGHRA and CDR2 YSYEKL. CDR3 amino acids: CASSQELRGRGISNQPQHF. The CDR3, as DNA: TGCGCCAGCAGCCAAGAATTGAGGGGGCGCGGTATTAGCAATCAGCCCCAGCATTTT.

This rearrangement joins TRBV10-3 to TRBJ2-3; D call uncertain. The ends were cut back, 0 bases at V and 5 bases at J, with 12 bases in the middle. The CDR3 totals 15 residues. CDR1 ENHRY and CDR2 SYGVKD come from the germline V gene. The CDR3 loop reads CAISESTEGLDTQYF. The CDR3 DNA follows: TGTGCCATCAGTGAGTCGACGGAAGGGTTAGATACGCAGTATTTT.

This clonotype was seen a handful of times. The chain uses TRBV7-2 and TRBJ2-5; no clear D. The CDR3 contains 12 residues. Trimming pared 3 bases from V and 4 bases from J, leaving 6 bases between. In germline, CDR1 is SGHTA, CDR2 FQGNSA. The CDR3 region has the DNA TGTGCCAGCAGCTTTATTATAGAGACCCAGTACTTC. It translates to CASSFIIETQYF.

This clonotype was seen a handful of times. The J gene is TRBJ2-7, the V gene TRBV6-1; D is undetermined. Between the trimmed V and J ends, which lost 8 bases and 0 bases, there was a span of 20 bases. The CDR3 runs to 16 residues. CDR1 and CDR2 from the germline V gene are MNHNS and SASEGT. CDR3 coding DNA: TGTGCCAGCGGATCGGGTCGATGGACGGACTCCTACGAGCAGTACTTC. It is translated as CASGSGRWTDSYEQYF.

The rearrangement links TRBV11-2 to TRBJ2-2, with TRBD2 identical over 7 bases. CDR3 length equals 17 residues. The V segment lost 0 bases and the J segment 2 bases; nucleotides outside the gene matches: 6. Per the germline V gene, CDR1 is SGHAT and CDR2 is FQNNGV. CDR3 coding DNA: TGTGCCAGCAGCTTAGACGGGCTAGCGGCTAACACCGGGGAGCTGTTTTTT. This encodes CASSLDGLAANTGELFF.

The chain carries TRBV12-3 or TRBV12-4 and TRBJ1-6; the match to TRBD1 covers 8 bases. V trimming: 7 bases; J trimming: 10 bases; junction bases outside the gene matches: 9. This CDR3 spans 14 amino acids. The CDR3 loop is CASTGRNRGSPLHF. CDR3 DNA: TGTGCCAGCACCGGGCGGAACAGGGGGTCACCCCTCCACTTT.

This clonotype has only a few counts. The chain couples TRBV2 to TRBJ2-2; D is undetermined. V lost 7 bases and J 0 bases, leaving 12 bases between the germline ends. CDR1 and CDR2 from the germline V gene are SNHLY and FYNNEI. The CDR3 has 15 residues. The CDR3 DNA is TGTGCCAGCAAGGAAACTTACGCGAACACCGGGGAGCTGTTTTTT. Its protein product is CASKETYANTGELFF.

The CDR3 coding sequence is TGCAGTGCGTTCCGGACAGGGATGAACACTGAAGCTTTCTTT. It codes for CSAFRTGMNTEAFF. The chain employs TRBV20-1 and TRBJ1-1; 8 bases align to TRBD1. The CDR3 has 14 residues. The J segment lost 0 bases and the V segment lost 6 bases, leaving 6 bases of the junction unmatched. CDR1 and CDR2 (germline): DFQATT, SNEGSKA (reference sequence).

This clonotype was seen a handful of times. The rearrangement uses TRBV5-1 and TRBJ1-2; 9 bases align to TRBD1. The CDR3 covers 16 residues. V was clipped by 4 bases and J by 4 bases; unmatched bases: 11. Germline V gene lookup returns CDR1 SGHRS and CDR2 YFSETQ. CDR3 protein: CASSPGNRDRAYGYTF. Written as DNA, the CDR3 is TGCGCCAGCAGCCCTGGGAATCGGGACAGGGCCTATGGCTACACCTTC.